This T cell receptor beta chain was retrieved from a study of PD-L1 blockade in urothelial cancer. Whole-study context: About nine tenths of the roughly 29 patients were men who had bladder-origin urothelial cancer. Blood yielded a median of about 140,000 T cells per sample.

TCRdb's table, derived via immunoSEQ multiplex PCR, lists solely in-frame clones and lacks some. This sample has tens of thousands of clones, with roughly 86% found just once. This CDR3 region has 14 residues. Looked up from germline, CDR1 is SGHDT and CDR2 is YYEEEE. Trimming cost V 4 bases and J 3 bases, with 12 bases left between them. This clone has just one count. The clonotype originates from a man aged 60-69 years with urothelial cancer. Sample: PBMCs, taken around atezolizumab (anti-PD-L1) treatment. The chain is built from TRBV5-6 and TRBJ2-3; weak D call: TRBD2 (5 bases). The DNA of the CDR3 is TGTGCCAGCAGCACGGACTGGGCTACAGATACGCAGTATTTT. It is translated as CASSTDWATDTQYF.